The sequence of this TCR beta chain was determined in a study of T cell changes during pregnancy in multiple sclerosis. Germline CDR1 and CDR2: SGDLS and YYNGEE. CDR3 length: 14 residues. Trimming left V 0 bases short and J 1 base short, with 6 bases between. Sequenced by immunoSEQ multiplex PCR; TCRdb stores in-frame clones only, minus some. The repertoire consists of about 38,000 clones, with about nine tenths occurring once and the leading ten covering about 12%. Sequenced here: CD8+ T cells from peripheral blood mononuclear cells, sampled after pregnancy. This receptor was taken from a female donor with multiple sclerosis, enrolled in a pregnancy study. V usage is TRBV9 and J usage is TRBJ2-3; weak D call: TRBD2 (5 bases). CDR3 protein: CASSVVGGTDTQYF. CDR3 coding DNA: TGTGCCAGCAGCGTAGTGGGAGGCACAGATACGCAGTATTTT.